The TCR beta chain under discussion was sequenced for a study of shared clonotypes between healthy human individuals. The study's findings and limits: Only a few donors were included, so the genetic and exposure-history diversity represented was limited. Clonotype sharing across donors was expected to vary with sequencing depth. Rarefaction demonstrated incomplete sorted-subset sequencing despite large depth.

As concerns this clone: Its antigen remains unknown.

J was trimmed by 12 bases and V by 7 bases; bases with no gene match: 11. In germline, CDR1 is MNHNY, CDR2 SVGAGI (reference sequence). This CDR3 has 15 amino acids. Division of CD4+ cells produced a CD45RA+ naive subset and a CD45RA-negative memory subset. Sequenced by immunoSEQ multiplex PCR; TCRdb stores in-frame clones only, minus some. The data hold some 2,000,000 clones, with 90% to 95% observed a single time. The sequenced material came from naive CD4+ T cells sorted from blood. Regarding subset: CD45RA+ positively selected. The clonotype originates from a man between 18 and 35 years old in good health. V usage is TRBV6-6 and J usage is TRBJ2-1; 14 bases agree with TRBD2. CDR3 loop: CASTETSGGAGTQFF. The CDR3 DNA reads TGTGCCAGCACCGAGACTAGCGGGGGGGCCGGGACGCAGTTCTTC.